This T cell receptor beta chain was profiled in a study of CD8 T cells in ankylosing spondylitis. Notes on the study in general: Reportedly, significant enrichment of disease-linked clones occurred in matched ankylosing spondylitis synovial fluid. Several highly homologous variants made up a TCR beta motif, and this motif appeared characteristic of ankylosing spondylitis blood.

By quantitative 5'-RACE with molecular barcodes, the TCR beta libraries were made. TCRdb processed the 5' RACE reads anew with MiXCR; each CDR3 protein has one entry. The table has 350,000 or so distinct CDR3 sequences, 8% seen once. V lost 3 bases to trimming and J lost 3 bases, with 12 bases between them. This CDR3 has 15 residues. In germline, CDR1 is MDHEN, CDR2 SYDVKM. This clonotype was detected a few times. As yet, its antigen is unknown. This rearrangement joins TRBV28 to TRBJ1-5; tentatively, D is TRBD1 (5 bases). Sequencing was carried out using blood, either unsorted or a sorted T cell fraction (not recorded which). The receptor comes from a male donor with ankylosing spondylitis. The chain's CDR3 is CASSFGGPHNQPQHF. The CDR3 DNA follows: TGTGCCAGCAGTTTCGGGGGTCCCCACAATCAGCCCCAGCATTTT.